The clone carrying this T cell receptor beta chain was counted a single time. These data belong to a study of blood T cell repertoires in COVID-19. Between the trimmed V and J ends, which lost 1 base and 9 bases, there was a span of 13 bases. The germline V gene has CDR1 SQVTM and CDR2 ANQGSEA. The CDR3 is 13 residues long. In the original analysis: Researchers report that nucleated cell counts were estimated from reference gene primer amplification. TCRdb's copy holds only in-frame clones and misses some; the assay was immunoSEQ multiplex PCR. That table gives V, J and clone size, and the DNA gave D and trimming. The repertoire holds tens of thousands of clones, roughly three quarters seen once, with 15% to 20% in the top ten.

This chain uses TRBV29-1 with TRBJ1-3; unclear D gene. The specimen sequenced was peripheral blood. The TCR originated in an older man with active or convalescent COVID-19. CDR3 in DNA: TGCAGCGTTGAAGTCTTTCGCGGCGGCACCATATATTTT. Its translation: CSVEVFRGGTIYF.